Listed here is a single T cell receptor (beta chain). The specificity of this receptor is unknown. The input lacks base qualities; no much larger clone sits a single base away. Preparation of the library involved 5' RACE. Sequencing used an Illumina HiSeq 2000. Template switching introduced a universal primer binding site; the final cDNA contained a unique molecular identifier, enabling accurate counting of TCR cDNA molecules. Specific primers in the conserved constant-segment region were used to synthesize first-strand cDNA for TCR alpha and beta chains. Each cDNA library was double barcoded, with a SMART-Mk sample barcode plus Illumina barcodes, to control for contamination. TruSeq adapter sequences, together with Illumina sample barcodes, were added in two successive PCR steps. The Illumina HiSeq platform was used with custom primers to sequence TCR alpha and beta cDNA libraries. Processing in the source paper ran as follows. Unique molecular identifiers were extracted from raw reads with MiGEC, and CDR3 positions were determined with MiXCR. Recombination models were inferred per individual with the repgenHMM and IGoR tools using an EM algorithm. The tcR package in R was used for shared clonotype analysis, with sharing normalized by the product of cloneset sizes. To study raw recombination free of thymic and clonal selection effects, out-of-frame nonproductive sequences were analyzed. TCRdb trimmed the raw reads at Q25, called clones with MiXCR and kept productive beta chains. Each CDR3 protein gets just one entry, which takes the most common genes and DNA from the rows behind it. TCRdb, not the authors, supplied the V and J calls. This sample comprises a few hundred thousand distinct CDR3 sequences, over 8.5% of them detected only once. The ten largest clonotypes hold more than 2.5% of the sample.

This specimen comes from a study of identical twins (dated by TCRdb to 2016 to 2017). Study-level background: TCR alpha and beta repertoires from monozygotic twins, unrelated adults of various ages and cord blood were deep-sequenced to test whether fetal clonotypes persist. To rule out contamination, replicate twin experiments were performed at different times with different library preparation protocols.

The trim is 4 bases for V and 6 bases for J, with a gap of 12 bases between the germline ends. CDR1 LGHDT and CDR2 YNNKEL were looked up in the germline V gene (reference sequence). The CDR3, from cysteine to phenylalanine, totals 13 residues. Just the 39-base CDR3 DNA is kept, in frame starting at base 1. All donors were healthy Caucasians. The twin cohort consisted of three pairs of female monozygotic twins, all aged roughly 18 to 30 years. Peripheral blood mononuclear cells were the source from which RNA for the TCR libraries was isolated. The research as a whole found: Invariant T cells such as MAIT and iNKT could partly confound zero-insertion analyses, although diverse VJ usage argued against such confounding for most clonotypes. Because the same donors could not be followed over many years, the conclusions relied on cross-sectional statistical analysis. Compared with coincidental sharing between unrelated individuals, an excess of low generation-probability sequences was observed among out-of-frame TCR alpha sequences shared between twins. In beta out-of-frame sequences, excess twin sharing was weaker, because having fewer shared sequences lowered the signal-to-noise ratio. Abundant cord blood beta clonotypes carried fewer insertions; young adult naive repertoires showed a weaker similar trend, while memory repertoires showed none. In monozygotic twins, recombination models systematically underestimated out-of-frame TCR alpha sharing, but the models matched the sharing seen between unrelated individuals.

A further study also used this sample, focusing on yellow fever vaccine responses in identical twins. Per the second study: According to the authors, in identical twins the way T cells responded to vaccination appeared partly convergent and partly personalized. The study precisely tracked vaccine-responding T cell clones in identical twins.

This sequence was found in a woman aged 18-29 years in good health. Sequencing was performed on PBMCs. The chain uses TRBV3-1 and TRBJ1-2, with no D gene named confidently. The sequence in DNA is TGTGCCAGCAGCCTCAACTCGGTGGATGGCTACACCTTC. Translated, this is CASSLNSVDGYTF.